This T cell receptor beta chain comes out of a study of cytomegalovirus exposure and HLA in healthy donors. Study context: An analysis done earlier identified 90 million to 120 million unique TCR beta sequences from approximately 200 million T cells. Regarding the study as a whole: Confirmation in vitro established that a few CMV-associated chains were specific for CMV antigens.

PCR was performed using 60 Vbeta and 13 Jbeta primers. Clones were sequenced by immunoSEQ multiplex PCR, and TCRdb holds only the in-frame ones, with some missing. The table includes about 94,000 clones, approximately 7.1% detected once. As regards this clone: Its antigen is not known.

Trimming removed 4 bases from V and 2 bases from J; junction bases left unmatched: 8. From germline, CDR1 is ENHRY and CDR2 SYGVKD. This CDR3 is 15 amino acids long. The source is a man between 50 and 59 years old in good health and CMV-seronegative. Specimen: PBMCs. The chain links TRBV10-3 to TRBJ2-7, with 7 bases matching TRBD2. The CDR3 loop is CAISAPLRGTYEQYF. Here the CDR3 DNA reads TGTGCCATCAGTGCCCCGCTGCGGGGGACCTACGAGCAGTACTTC.